This T cell receptor beta chain was recovered during a study of early T cells in non-severe SARS-CoV-2 infection. Study-wide background: Sequencing of unsorted whole blood was done on bulk RNA, leaving chains unpaired.

Whole-study results and caveats: VDJdb matching skewed toward anti-spike CD8 responses, missing private and CD4 specificities.

V was shortened by 5 bases and J by 0 bases, with 11 bases between the two germline ends. The CDR3 has 15 residues. The V gene's germline CDR1 is SGHAT and CDR2 FQNNGV. As regards this clonotype: Its specificity is not known.

Unique molecular identifiers tagged individual cDNA molecules. MiXCR, applied by TCRdb to the 5' RACE reads, yields one record per CDR3 protein. The sample contains tens of thousands of distinct CDR3 sequences, 12% of which appear only once. The rearrangement joins TRBV11-2 to TRBJ2-4; D not resolved. The source material was whole blood. The clonotype originates from an adult who was a healthcare worker with PCR-confirmed SARS-CoV-2 infection or an uninfected control (not recorded which). The CDR3 nucleotides read TGTGCCAGCAGCCCCACCCTACAAGCCAAAAACATTCAGTACTTC. The encoded protein is CASSPTLQAKNIQYF. Combining the CDR3 with reference TRBV11-2 and TRBJ2-4 gives the whole variable domain EAGVAQSPRYKIIEKRQSVAFWCNPISGHATLYWYQQILGQGPKLLIQFQNNGVVDDSQLPKDRFSAERLKGVDSTLKIQPAKLEDSAVYLCASSPTLQAKNIQYFGAGTRLSVL.